This T cell receptor (beta chain) was found in a study of T-cell reconstitution after alpha-beta-depleted transplantation in children. During its preparation, the TCRbeta library received unique molecular identifiers. TCRdb redid the calling of the PCR reads with MiXCR, one entry per CDR3 protein. The sample contains 600,000 to 700,000 distinct CDR3 sequences, 16% of which appear only once. With V trimmed by 5 bases and J by 7 bases, 7 bases remained unmatched. Germline V gene data show CDR1 as DFQATT and CDR2 as SNEGSKA (reference sequence). The CDR3 covers 13 residues. This specimen was PBMCs from the stem cell graft donor, taken from the stem cell graft. This clonotype was sampled from a human donor who donated a stem cell graft to a child with acute myeloid leukemia. The chain employs TRBV20-1 and TRBJ2-1; 8 bases agree with TRBD2. The CDR3 DNA follows: TGCAGTGCTCCTCCGGGGGGGGGGAATGAGCAGTTCTTC. Translated, it gives CSAPPGGGNEQFF.